Here is one TCR beta chain with its context. Its antigen is still unknown. The CDR3 totals 16 residues. Trimming cost V 5 bases and J 5 bases; bases outside gene matches: 14. Germline V lookup: CDR1 MNHNS, CDR2 SASEGT. cDNA libraries for TCR beta contained unique molecular identifiers. TCRdb reprocessed the PCR reads via MiXCR and lists one record per CDR3 protein. Of some 450,000 distinct CDR3 sequences listed, under 55% are singletons. The sample belongs to a study of post-analysis software for immune sequencing data. Study-wide background: Patients with relapsing-remitting, secondary progressive and progressive-relapsing multiple sclerosis courses were all represented. Study-wide points: Among 4 or 5 TRBV segments more frequent in patients than controls were TRBV5-6, TRBV5-1 and TRBV20-1. Normalized Chao1 diversity was significantly reduced in patients versus controls.

J is TRBJ2-7 and V is TRBV6-1, with 8 bases lining up with TRBD2. Sequencing input: blood. This clonotype originated in a girl under 18 with multiple sclerosis. CDR3 in amino acids: CASSKRAGEGRNEQYF. As DNA, the CDR3 is TGTGCCAGCAGTAAGCGAGCGGGAGAGGGGAGAAACGAGCAGTACTTC.